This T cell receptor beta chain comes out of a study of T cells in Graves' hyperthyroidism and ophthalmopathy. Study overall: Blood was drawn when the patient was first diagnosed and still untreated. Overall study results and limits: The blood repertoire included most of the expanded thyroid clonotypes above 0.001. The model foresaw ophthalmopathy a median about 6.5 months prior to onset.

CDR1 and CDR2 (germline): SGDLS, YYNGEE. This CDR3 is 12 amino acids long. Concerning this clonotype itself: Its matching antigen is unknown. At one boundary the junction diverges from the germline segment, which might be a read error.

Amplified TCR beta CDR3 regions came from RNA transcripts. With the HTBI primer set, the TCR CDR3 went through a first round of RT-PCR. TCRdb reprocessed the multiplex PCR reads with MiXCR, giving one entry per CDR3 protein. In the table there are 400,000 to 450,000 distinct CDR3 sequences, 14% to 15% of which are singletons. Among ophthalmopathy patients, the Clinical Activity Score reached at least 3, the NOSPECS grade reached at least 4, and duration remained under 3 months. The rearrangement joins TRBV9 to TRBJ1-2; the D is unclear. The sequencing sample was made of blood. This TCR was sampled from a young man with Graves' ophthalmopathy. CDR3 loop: CASSVVHYRYTF. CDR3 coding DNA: TGTGCCAGCAGCGTAGTCCACTATCGCTACACCTTC.